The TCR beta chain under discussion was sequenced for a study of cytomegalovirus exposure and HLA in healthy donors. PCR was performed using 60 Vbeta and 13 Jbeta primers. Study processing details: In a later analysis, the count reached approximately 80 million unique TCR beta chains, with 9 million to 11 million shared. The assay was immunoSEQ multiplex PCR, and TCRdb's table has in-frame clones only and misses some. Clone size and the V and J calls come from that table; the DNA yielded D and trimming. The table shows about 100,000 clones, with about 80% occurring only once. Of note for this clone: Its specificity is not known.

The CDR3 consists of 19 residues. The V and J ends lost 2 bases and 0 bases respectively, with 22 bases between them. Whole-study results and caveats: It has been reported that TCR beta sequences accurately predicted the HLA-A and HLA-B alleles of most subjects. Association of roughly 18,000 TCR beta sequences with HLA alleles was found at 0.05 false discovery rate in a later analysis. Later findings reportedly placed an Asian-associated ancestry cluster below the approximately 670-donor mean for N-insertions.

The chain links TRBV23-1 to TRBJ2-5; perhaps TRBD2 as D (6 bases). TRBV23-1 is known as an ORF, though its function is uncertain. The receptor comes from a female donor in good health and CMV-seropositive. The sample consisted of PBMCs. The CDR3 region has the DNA TGCGCCAGCAGTCAACCCGGGGGAGATTTAGACGTATACCAAGAGACCCAGTACTTC. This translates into CASSQPGGDLDVYQETQYF.